Listed below are T cell receptor beta chains from one sample, sequenced in a study of metastatic and nonmetastatic thyroid tumors. Using MiXCR, TCRdb re-called clones from the PCR reads. The data hold approximately 29,000 clones, with around 30% observed a single time. Material for sequencing was blood. These TCRs come from a female donor with papillary thyroid cancer or a benign thyroid nodule (not recorded which). Some clones in this sample may be carry-over from other donors' samples. Each CDR3 is given without its conserved first and last residue. Fields, in order: V gene, CDR3 protein.

>TRBV5-6
ASSLGGTTYNEQF
>TRBV7-7
ASSSGGLAAETQY
>TRBV20-1
SAREPGAGAFGSYNEQF
>TRBV20-1
SARSGIGELF
>TRBV5-1
ASSLQDSTYEQY
>TRBV27
ASSTQWLDSPLH
>TRBV6-4
ASTLRVVGATTNEKLF
>TRBV5-1
ASSQTGRDGYT
>TRBV27
ASSLRQAYNEQF
>TRBV18
ASSPYRPGKRTEAF
>TRBV2
ASSRGLGVGARVEAF
>TRBV20-1
SAWTGMNTEAF
>TRBV10-3
AISESAGSGANVLT
>TRBV6-1
ASSVFLNTGELF
>TRBV5-1
ASSLSGTGGYEQY
>TRBV4-3
ASSQEGTATDTQY
>TRBV5-1
ASSFTDSEQF
>TRBV5-1
ASSLDQFTGELF
>TRBV6-1
VSAGHSGNTIY
>TRBV5-1
ASTVETANSPLH
>TRBV9
ASKALMGNEQF
>TRBV29-1
SVGGLAGNEQF
>TRBV5-1
ASSLLADQETQY
>TRBV6-1
ASRPGDKGQPQH
>TRBV9
ASSPRLATGTDTQY
>TRBV5-1
ASSLEGRTDTQY
>TRBV19
SSSIGQCSYEQY
>TRBV11-1
ASILPSLGAEYSYEQY
>TRBV5-5
ASSSGTDTSNQSQH
>TRBV4-3
ASSQEGSGTGANVLT
>TRBV6-1
AIRDSRTYEQY
>TRBV6-2/TRBV6-3
ASPGRGRGGELF
>TRBV5-1
ASSNIGYEQD
>TRBV20-1
SARRGIRTRANYGYT
>TRBV9
ASSVNNEQF